Listed below are T cell receptor beta chains from one sample, sequenced in a study of cytomegalovirus exposure and HLA in healthy donors. Assay used: immunoSEQ multiplex PCR; TCRdb lists only in-frame clones, some missing. The sample includes about 160,000 clones, roughly 82% of them seen just once. The sequenced sample consisted of PBMCs. These receptors all come from a woman in her 30s in good health and CMV-seronegative. The CDR3 runs from the conserved cysteine through the conserved F or W. A D gene is named only where the DNA matches it firmly. Clone size is not always given. Where it is, it says once, few, many or a class for expanded clones.

j_call | clone_size | d_call | v_call | cdr3_aa | cdr3_nt
TRBJ2-7 | - | TRBD2 | TRBV5-4 | CASSFPGTSGSYEQYF | TGTGCCAGCAGCTTCCCCGGGACTAGCGGCTCCTACGAGCAGTACTTC
TRBJ2-3 | - | - | TRBV25-1 | CASSEWEGEVGDTQYF | TGTGCCAGCAGTGAATGGGAAGGGGAAGTGGGAGATACGCAGTATTTT
TRBJ1-5 | - | TRBD1 | TRBV15 | CATSRDPGTGGDQPQHF | TGTGCCACCAGCAGAGACCCCGGGACAGGGGGAGATCAGCCCCAGCATTTT
TRBJ2-1 | few | TRBD2 | TRBV11-3 | CASSLDQAGGDEQFF | TGTGCCAGCAGCTTAGATCAAGCGGGAGGAGATGAGCAGTTCTTC
TRBJ1-5 | - | - | TRBV28 | CASSFSRRQPQHF | TGTGCCAGCAGTTTTTCGCGGCGGCAGCCCCAGCATTTT
TRBJ1-2 | - | TRBD1 | TRBV7-3 | CASSLNGQGTNYGYTF | TGTGCCAGCAGCTTAAACGGACAGGGAACTAACTATGGCTACACCTTC
TRBJ2-7 | once | - | TRBV19 | CASSMDSREYYEQYF | TGTGCCAGTAGTATGGACAGTAGGGAGTACTACGAGCAGTACTTC
TRBJ1-5 | - | TRBD1 | TRBV29-1 | CSVQTGGNQPQHF | TGCAGCGTTCAGACAGGGGGCAATCAGCCCCAGCATTTT
TRBJ1-6 | - | TRBD1 | TRBV12-5 | CASGSSRAGGSDSPLHF | TGTGCTAGTGGTTCGTCCCGGGCAGGGGGAAGTGATTCACCCCTCCACTTT
TRBJ1-2 | - | - | TRBV6-6 | CASSYARFDYTF | TGTGCCAGCAGTTATGCCAGGTTTGACTACACCTTC
TRBJ2-5 | - | - | TRBV5-1 | CASSLVQGSETQYF | TGCGCCAGCAGCTTGGTGCAGGGATCGGAGACCCAGTACTTC
TRBJ2-5 | - | TRBD2 | TRBV5-3 | CARSQPGTSEKETQYF | TGTGCCAGAAGCCAACCCGGGACTAGCGAAAAAGAGACCCAGTACTTC
TRBJ2-7 | - | TRBD1 | TRBV7-9 | CASSFKGTVGYEQYF | TGTGCCAGCAGCTTTAAAGGGACAGTCGGCTACGAGCAGTACTTC
TRBJ1-4 | - | - | TRBV9 | CASSVGGRGTNEKLFF | TGTGCCAGCAGCGTCGGGGGGCGCGGAACTAATGAAAAACTGTTTTTT
TRBJ1-1 | - | TRBD1 | TRBV14 | CASQDRGLTEAFF | TGTGCCTCACAGGACAGGGGCCTCACTGAAGCTTTCTTT
TRBJ1-2 | - | - | TRBV7-8 | CASSRARRDGGGYTF | TGTGCCAGCAGCCGCGCCCGACGTGACGGGGGGGGCTACACCTTC
TRBJ1-1 | - | - | TRBV18 | CASSPPAGVQNTEAFF | TGTGCCAGCTCACCACCGGCAGGGGTTCAGAACACTGAAGCTTTCTTT
TRBJ2-7 | - | TRBD2 | TRBV19 | CASSIFVGLAGGPIYEQYF | TGTGCCAGTAGTATCTTCGTGGGACTAGCGGGAGGGCCTATCTACGAGCAGTACTTC
TRBJ2-7 | once | TRBD1 | TRBV7-9 | CASSLGAGGYEQYF | TGTGCCAGCAGCTTAGGGGCAGGGGGCTACGAGCAGTACTTC
TRBJ2-3 | - | TRBD2 | TRBV28 | CARSPGERGPLYVTDTQYF | TGTGCCCGCTCCCCCGGGGAGCGGGGGCCTCTCTACGTAACAGATACGCAGTATTTT
TRBJ1-2 | - | - | TRBV5-1 | CASSLVSAEFQRIYGYPF | TGCGCCAGCAGCTTGGTTTCGGCGGAGTTTCAACGGATCTATGGCTACCCCTTC
TRBJ2-1 | - | TRBD2 | TRBV5-1 | CASSLLAEGYNEQFF | TGCGCCAGCAGCTTACTAGCGGAGGGGTACAATGAGCAGTTCTTC
TRBJ2-3 | - | TRBD1 | TRBV6-5 | CASSYGQGIFTDTQYF | TGTGCCAGCAGTTACGGACAGGGGATATTCACAGATACGCAGTATTTT
TRBJ2-1 | - | - | TRBV28 | CASSFDSSYNEQFF | TGTGCCAGCAGTTTCGACAGCTCCTACAATGAGCAGTTCTTC
TRBJ1-5 | - | - | TRBV27 | CASSTYSSNQPQHF | TGTGCCAGCAGTACTTACAGTAGCAATCAGCCCCAGCATTTT
TRBJ2-2 | - | TRBD1 | TRBV7-2 | CASSPATGYPGELFF | TGTGCCAGCAGCCCCGCGACAGGGTACCCCGGGGAGCTGTTTTTT
TRBJ2-2 | - | - | TRBV19 | CASSLQLSFTGELFF | TGTGCCAGTAGCCTACAGCTCAGTTTCACCGGGGAGCTGTTTTTT
TRBJ2-5 | - | - | TRBV6-4 | CASSDSKLMGLGVETQYF | TGTGCCAGCAGTGACTCTAAGCTGATGGGCCTAGGGGTTGAGACCCAGTACTTC
TRBJ1-2 | - | - | TRBV23-1 | CASIGRRWAYGYTF | TGCGCCAGCATCGGGAGGAGATGGGCGTATGGCTACACCTTC
TRBJ2-7 | - | - | TRBV4-1 | CASSQDPPGASYEQYF | TGCGCCAGCAGCCAGGATCCCCCAGGGGCCTCCTACGAGCAGTACTTC
TRBJ2-7 | - | - | TRBV28 | CASSERYEQYF | TGTGCCAGCAGTGAGAGGTACGAGCAGTACTTC
TRBJ2-7 | - | TRBD1 | TRBV11-2 | CASSPGQGAYEQYF | TGTGCCAGCAGCCCTGGACAGGGGGCCTACGAGCAGTACTTC
TRBJ2-4 | - | TRBD1 | TRBV19 | CASSIGQASSGNIQYF | TGTGCCAGTAGTATTGGACAGGCGAGCTCCGGCAACATTCAGTACTTC
TRBJ2-2 | - | TRBD2 | TRBV5-6 | CASRPRGGEYAGELFF | TGTGCCAGCAGACCCCGGGGGGGAGAGTACGCCGGGGAGCTGTTTTTT
TRBJ2-1 | - | TRBD2 | TRBV13 | CASRSSGKNEQFF | TGTGCCAGCAGGTCAAGCGGGAAAAATGAGCAGTTCTTC